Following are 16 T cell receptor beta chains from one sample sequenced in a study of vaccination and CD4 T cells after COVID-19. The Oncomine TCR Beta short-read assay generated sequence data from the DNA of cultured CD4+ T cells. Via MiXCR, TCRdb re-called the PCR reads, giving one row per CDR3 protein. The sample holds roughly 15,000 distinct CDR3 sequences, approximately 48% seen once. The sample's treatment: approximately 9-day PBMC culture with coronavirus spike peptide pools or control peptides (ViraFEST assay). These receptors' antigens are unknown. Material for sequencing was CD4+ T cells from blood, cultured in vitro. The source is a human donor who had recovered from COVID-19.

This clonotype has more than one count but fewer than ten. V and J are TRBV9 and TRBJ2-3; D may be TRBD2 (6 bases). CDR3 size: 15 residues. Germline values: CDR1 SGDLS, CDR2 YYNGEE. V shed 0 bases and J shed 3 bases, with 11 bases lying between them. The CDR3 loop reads CASSVAGEGTDTQYF. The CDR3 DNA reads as TGTGCCAGCAGCGTAGCGGGAGAGGGGACAGATACGCAGTATTTT.

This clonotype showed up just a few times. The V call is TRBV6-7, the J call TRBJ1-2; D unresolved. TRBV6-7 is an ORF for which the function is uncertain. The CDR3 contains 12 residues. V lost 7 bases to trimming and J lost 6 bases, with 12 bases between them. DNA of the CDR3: TGTGCCAGCAACAAGGTGGGAGATGGCTACACCTTC. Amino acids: CASNKVGDGYTF.

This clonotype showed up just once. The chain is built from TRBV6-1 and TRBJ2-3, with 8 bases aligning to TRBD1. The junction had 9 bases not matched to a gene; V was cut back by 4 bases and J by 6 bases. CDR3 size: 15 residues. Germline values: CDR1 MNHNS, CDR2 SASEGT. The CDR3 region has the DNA TGTGCCAGCAGTGGACAGGGGAAGTTCTTTGATACGCAGTATTTT. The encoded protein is CASSGQGKFFDTQYF.

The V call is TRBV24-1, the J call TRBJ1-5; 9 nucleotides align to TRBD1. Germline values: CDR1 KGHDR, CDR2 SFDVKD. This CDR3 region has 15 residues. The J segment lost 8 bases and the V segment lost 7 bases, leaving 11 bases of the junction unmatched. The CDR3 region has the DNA TGTGCCACCAGAGCCGGGACAGGGCCTAGGGAGCCCCAGCATTTT. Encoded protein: CATRAGTGPREPQHF.

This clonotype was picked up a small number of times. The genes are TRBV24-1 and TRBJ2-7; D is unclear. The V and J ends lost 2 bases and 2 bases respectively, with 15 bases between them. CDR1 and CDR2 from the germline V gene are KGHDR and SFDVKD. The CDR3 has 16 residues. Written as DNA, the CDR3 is TGTGCCACCAGTGATTCGATAGGCACAGCTACCTACGAGCAGTACTTC. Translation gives CATSDSIGTATYEQYF.

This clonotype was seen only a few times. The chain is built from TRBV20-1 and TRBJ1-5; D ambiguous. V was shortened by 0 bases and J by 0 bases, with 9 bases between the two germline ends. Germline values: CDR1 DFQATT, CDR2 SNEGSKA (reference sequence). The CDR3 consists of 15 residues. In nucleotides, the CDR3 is TGCAGTGCTAGAGATCGGCAGTATAGCAATCAGCCCCAGCATTTT. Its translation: CSARDRQYSNQPQHF.

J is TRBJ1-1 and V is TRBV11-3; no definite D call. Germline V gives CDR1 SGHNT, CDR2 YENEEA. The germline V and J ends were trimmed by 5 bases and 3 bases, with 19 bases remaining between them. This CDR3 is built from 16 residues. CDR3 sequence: CASSTPVVGLDTEAFF. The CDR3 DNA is TGTGCCAGCAGCACTCCGGTTGTCGGTCTGGACACTGAAGCTTTCTTT.

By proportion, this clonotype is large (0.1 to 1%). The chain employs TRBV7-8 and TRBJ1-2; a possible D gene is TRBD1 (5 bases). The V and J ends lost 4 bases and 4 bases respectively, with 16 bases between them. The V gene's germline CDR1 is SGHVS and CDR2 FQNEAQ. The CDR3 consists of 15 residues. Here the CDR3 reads CASSSGKGNLYGYTF. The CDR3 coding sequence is TGTGCCAGCAGCTCAGGGAAGGGCAACCTCTATGGCTACACCTTC.

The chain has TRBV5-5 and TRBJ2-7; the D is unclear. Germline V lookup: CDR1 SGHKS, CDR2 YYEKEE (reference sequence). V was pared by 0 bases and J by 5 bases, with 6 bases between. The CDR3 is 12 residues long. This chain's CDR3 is CASSLGTDEQYF. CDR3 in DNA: TGTGCCAGCAGCTTGGGGACGGACGAGCAGTACTTC.

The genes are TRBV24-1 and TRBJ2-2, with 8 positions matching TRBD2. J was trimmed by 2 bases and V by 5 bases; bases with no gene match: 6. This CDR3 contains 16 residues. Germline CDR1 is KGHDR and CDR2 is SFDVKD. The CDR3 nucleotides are TGTGCCACCAGTGGGGGAGCGGGGGCCAACACCGGGGAGCTGTTTTTT. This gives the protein CATSGGAGANTGELFF.

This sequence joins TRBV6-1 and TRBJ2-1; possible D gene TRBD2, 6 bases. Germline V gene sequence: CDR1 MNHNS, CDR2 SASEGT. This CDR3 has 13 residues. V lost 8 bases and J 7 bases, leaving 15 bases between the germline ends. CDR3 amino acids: CASWAVRGNEQFF. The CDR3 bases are TGTGCCAGCTGGGCCGTCCGGGGGAATGAGCAGTTCTTC.

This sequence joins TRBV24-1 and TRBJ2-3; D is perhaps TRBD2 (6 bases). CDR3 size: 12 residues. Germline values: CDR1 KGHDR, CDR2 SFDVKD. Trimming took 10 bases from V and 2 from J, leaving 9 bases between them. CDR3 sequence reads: CATGLDTDTQYF. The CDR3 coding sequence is TGTGCCACGGGACTGGACACAGATACGCAGTATTTT.

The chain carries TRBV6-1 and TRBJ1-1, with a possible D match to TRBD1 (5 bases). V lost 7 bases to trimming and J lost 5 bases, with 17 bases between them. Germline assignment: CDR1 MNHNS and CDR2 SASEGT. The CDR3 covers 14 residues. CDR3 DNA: TGTGCCAGCACCCGATCTGGGGGGGTTACTGAAGCTTTCTTT. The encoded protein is CASTRSGGVTEAFF.

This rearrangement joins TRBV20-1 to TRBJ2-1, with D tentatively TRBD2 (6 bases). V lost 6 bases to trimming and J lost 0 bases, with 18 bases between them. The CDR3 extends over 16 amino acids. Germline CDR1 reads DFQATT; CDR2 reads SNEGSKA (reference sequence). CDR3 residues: CSAGSSDPSSYNEQFF. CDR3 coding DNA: TGCAGTGCCGGATCTAGCGACCCGAGCTCCTACAATGAGCAGTTCTTC.

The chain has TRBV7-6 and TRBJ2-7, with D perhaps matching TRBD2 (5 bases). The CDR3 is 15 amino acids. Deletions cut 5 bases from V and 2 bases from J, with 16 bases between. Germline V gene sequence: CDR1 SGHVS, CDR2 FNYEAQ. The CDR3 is CASSREWGPTYEQYF. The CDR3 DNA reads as TGTGCCAGCAGCCGGGAATGGGGTCCTACCTACGAGCAGTACTTC. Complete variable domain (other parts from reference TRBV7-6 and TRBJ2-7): GAGVSQSPRYKVTKRGQDVALRCDPISGHVSLYWYRQALGQGPEFLTYFNYEAQQDKSGLPNDRFSAERPEGSISTLTIQRTEQRDSAMYRCASSREWGPTYEQYFGPGTRLTVT.

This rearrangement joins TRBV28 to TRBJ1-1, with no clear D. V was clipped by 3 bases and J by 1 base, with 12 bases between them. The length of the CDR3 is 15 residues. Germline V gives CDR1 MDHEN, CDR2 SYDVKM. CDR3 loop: CASSFEREANTEAFF. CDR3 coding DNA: TGTGCCAGCAGTTTCGAACGCGAAGCGAACACTGAAGCTTTCTTT.